A single count supports the clone carrying this T cell receptor beta chain. What it recognizes is unknown. These data originate in a study of T cell repertoires and Cas9 in healthy adults. Study at large: SpCas9-reactive CD4 and CD8 T cells were characterized for potency, cytotoxicity and lineage.

Profiled with immunoSEQ multiplex PCR; TCRdb holds only in-frame clones, not every one. The sample has around 20,000 clones, roughly 90% seen once. Deletions cut 1 base from V and 6 bases from J, with 16 bases between. Germline V gene data show CDR1 as MNHEY and CDR2 as SVGAGI. The CDR3 consists of 15 residues. General study points: In vitro, SpCas9-reactive Tregs were reported to curb effector T cell proliferation and function.

The rearrangement uses TRBV6-5 and TRBJ2-7, with TRBD1 as a possible D gene (5 bases). The sequencing input was CD4+ effector T cells (CD127+, CD25-, CD137-, CD154-) from PBMCs; culture status not recorded. This clonotype originated in a human donor in good health. The CDR3 reads CASSYYRATGFEQYF. DNA for the CDR3: TGTGCCAGCAGTTACTACCGGGCCACAGGCTTCGAGCAGTACTTC.